One T cell receptor beta chain is described in this entry. The record originates from a study of blood T cell repertoires in COVID-19. Clones were sequenced by immunoSEQ multiplex PCR, and TCRdb holds only the in-frame ones, with some missing. The table has around 260,000 clones, approximately 85% seen once; the top ten hold 0.87%. V gave up 5 bases and J gave up 8 bases, with 14 bases separating them. The length of the CDR3 is 14 residues. The V gene's germline CDR1 is SGDLS and CDR2 YYNGEE. This TCR came from a human donor with COVID-19, enrolled during active disease. The donor label of this sample is uncertain. The sample taken for sequencing was peripheral blood. This chain joins TRBV9 and TRBJ1-6; possibly TRBD1 for D (6 bases). The CDR3 spells CASSPQGRDSPLHF. CDR3 coding DNA: TGTGCCAGCAGTCCCCAGGGGCGGGATTCACCCCTCCACTTT.